This T cell receptor (beta chain) was recorded in a study of blood T cell repertoires in COVID-19. TCRdb's table, derived via immunoSEQ multiplex PCR, lists solely in-frame clones and lacks some. In the table there are 450,000 or so clones, about 89% of which are singletons. V trimming: 1 base; J trimming: 0 bases; junction bases outside the gene matches: 10. CDR1 SGHTA and CDR2 FQGNSA come from the germline V gene. The CDR3 runs 19 residues. Sequencing was done on a sample of peripheral blood. The clonotype comes from a woman aged 35 to 49 with COVID-19, enrolled during active disease. The rearrangement uses TRBV7-2 and TRBJ1-1; 11 nucleotides align to TRBD1. CDR3 protein: CASSLGNRDRGELNTEAFF. The DNA for the CDR3 is TGTGCCAGCAGCTTAGGCAACCGGGACAGGGGGGAGTTGAACACTGAAGCTTTCTTT.